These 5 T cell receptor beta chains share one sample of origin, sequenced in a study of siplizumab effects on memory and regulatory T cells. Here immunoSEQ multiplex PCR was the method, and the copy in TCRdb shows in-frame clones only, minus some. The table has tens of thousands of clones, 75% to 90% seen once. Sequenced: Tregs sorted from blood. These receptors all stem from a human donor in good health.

The CDR3 DNA reads TGTGCCAGCAGCCGAGGCGGGGCTCCCTATAAAGAGCAGTACTTC. Protein product: CASSRGGAPYKEQYF. The chain carries TRBV27 and TRBJ2-7; D may be TRBD2 (6 bases). V was clipped by 6 bases and J by 7 bases, with 22 bases between them. Germline CDR1 reads MNHEY; CDR2 reads SMNVEV (reference sequence). The length of the CDR3 is 15 residues.

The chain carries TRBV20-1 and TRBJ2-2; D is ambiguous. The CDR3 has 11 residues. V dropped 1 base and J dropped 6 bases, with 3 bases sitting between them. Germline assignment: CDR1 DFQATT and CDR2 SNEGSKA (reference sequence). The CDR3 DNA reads TGCAGTGCTAGAGGCCCCGGGGAGCTGTTTTTT. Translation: CSARGPGELFF.

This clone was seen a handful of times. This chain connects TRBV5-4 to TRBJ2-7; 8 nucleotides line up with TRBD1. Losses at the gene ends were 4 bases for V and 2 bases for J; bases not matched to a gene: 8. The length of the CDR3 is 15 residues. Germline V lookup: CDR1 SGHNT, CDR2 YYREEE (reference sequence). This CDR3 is CASSETGTGTYEQYF. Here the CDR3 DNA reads TGTGCCAGCAGCGAGACCGGGACAGGTACCTACGAGCAGTACTTC.

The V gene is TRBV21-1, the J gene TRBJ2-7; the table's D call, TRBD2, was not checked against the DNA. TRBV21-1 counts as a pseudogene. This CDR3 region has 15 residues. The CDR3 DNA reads TGTGCCAGCAGCAAAGCGGGGATCGGGAGCGACGAGCAGTACTTC. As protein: CASSKAGIGSDEQYF.

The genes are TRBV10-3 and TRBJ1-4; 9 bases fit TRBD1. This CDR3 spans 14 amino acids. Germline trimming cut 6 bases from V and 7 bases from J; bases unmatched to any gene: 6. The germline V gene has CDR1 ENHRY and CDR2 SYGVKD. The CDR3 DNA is TGTGCCATCAGCAAACAGGGGGCGAGTGAAAAACTGTTTTTT. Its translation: CAISKQGASEKLFF.